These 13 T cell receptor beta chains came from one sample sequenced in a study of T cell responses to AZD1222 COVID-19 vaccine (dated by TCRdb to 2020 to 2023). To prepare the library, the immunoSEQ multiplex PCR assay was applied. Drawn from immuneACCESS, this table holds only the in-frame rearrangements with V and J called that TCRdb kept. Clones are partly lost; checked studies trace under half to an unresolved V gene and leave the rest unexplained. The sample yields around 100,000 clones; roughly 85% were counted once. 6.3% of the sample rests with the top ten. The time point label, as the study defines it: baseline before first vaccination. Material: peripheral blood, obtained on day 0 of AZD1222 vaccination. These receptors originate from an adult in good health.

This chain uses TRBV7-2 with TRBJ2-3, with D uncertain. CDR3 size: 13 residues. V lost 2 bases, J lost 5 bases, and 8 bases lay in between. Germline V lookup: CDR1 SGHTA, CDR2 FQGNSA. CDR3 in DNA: TGTGCCAGCAGCTTATTCGAAGGAGATACGCAGTATTTT. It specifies CASSLFEGDTQYF.

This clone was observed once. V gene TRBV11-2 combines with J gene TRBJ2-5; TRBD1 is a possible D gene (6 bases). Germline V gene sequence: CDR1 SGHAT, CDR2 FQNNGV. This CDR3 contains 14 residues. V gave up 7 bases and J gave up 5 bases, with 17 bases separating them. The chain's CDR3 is CASTKGHYGETQYF. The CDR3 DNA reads TGTGCCAGCACCAAGGGACACTATGGGGAGACCCAGTACTTC.

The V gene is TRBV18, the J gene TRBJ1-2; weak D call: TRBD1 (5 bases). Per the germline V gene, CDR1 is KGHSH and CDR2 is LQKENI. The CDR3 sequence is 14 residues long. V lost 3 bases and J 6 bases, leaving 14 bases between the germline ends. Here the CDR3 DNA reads TGTGCCAGCTCACCGGGGACCGGTCGCGATGGCTACACCTTC. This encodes CASSPGTGRDGYTF.

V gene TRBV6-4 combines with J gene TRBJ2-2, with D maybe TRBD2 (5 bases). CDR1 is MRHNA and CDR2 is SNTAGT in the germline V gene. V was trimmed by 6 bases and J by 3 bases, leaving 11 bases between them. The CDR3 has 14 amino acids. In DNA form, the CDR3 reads TGTGCCAGCAGGGCCGAGGGTCACACCGGGGAGCTGTTTTTT. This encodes CASRAEGHTGELFF.

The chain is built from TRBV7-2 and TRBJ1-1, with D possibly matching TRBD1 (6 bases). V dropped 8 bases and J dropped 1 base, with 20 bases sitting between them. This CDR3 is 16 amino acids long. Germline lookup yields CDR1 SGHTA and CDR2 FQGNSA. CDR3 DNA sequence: TGTGCCAGCCGACTAAACGGGGGGGCCTCGAACACTGAAGCTTTCTTT. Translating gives CASRLNGGASNTEAFF. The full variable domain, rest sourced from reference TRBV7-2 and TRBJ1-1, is GAGVSQSPSNKVTEKGKDVELRCDPISGHTALYWYRQSLGQGLEFLIYFQGNSAPDKSGLPSDRFSAERTGGSVSTLTIQRTQQEDSAVYLCASRLNGGASNTEAFFGQGTRLTVV.

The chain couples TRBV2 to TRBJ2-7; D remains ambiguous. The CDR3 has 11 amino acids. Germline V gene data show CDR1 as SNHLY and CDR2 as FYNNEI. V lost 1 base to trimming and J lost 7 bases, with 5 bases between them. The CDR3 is CASSEGGEQYF. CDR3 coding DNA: TGTGCCAGCAGTGAAGGTGGGGAGCAGTACTTC.

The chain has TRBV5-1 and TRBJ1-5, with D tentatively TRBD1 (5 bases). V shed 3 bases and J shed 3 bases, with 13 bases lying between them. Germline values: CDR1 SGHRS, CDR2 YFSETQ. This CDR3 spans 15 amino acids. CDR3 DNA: TGCGCCAGCAGCTCGTCAACAGGCCCCAATCAGCCCCAGCATTTT. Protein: CASSSSTGPNQPQHF.

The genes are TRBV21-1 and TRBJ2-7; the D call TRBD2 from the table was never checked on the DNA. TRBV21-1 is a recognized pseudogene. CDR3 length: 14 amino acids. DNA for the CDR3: TGTGCCAGCAGCAAAGAGGAGGAAATATACGAGCAGTACTTC. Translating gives CASSKEEEIYEQYF.

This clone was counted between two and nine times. The CDR3 DNA follows: TGTGCCAGCAGTAACGGGGGGGAACAGCCCCAGCATTTT. Translation gives CASSNGGEQPQHF. The J gene is TRBJ1-5, the V gene TRBV27; D possibly corresponds to TRBD1 (5 bases). The germline gives CDR1 MNHEY, CDR2 SMNVEV (reference sequence). The CDR3 contains 13 residues. Trimming removed 5 bases from V and 7 bases from J, with 12 bases in between.

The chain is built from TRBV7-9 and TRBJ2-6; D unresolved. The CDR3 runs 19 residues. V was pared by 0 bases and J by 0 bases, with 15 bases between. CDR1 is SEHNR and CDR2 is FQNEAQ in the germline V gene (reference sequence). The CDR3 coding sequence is TGTGCCAGCAGCTTAGCGTCCCGGGCTATCAGCTCTGGGGCCAACGTCCTGACTTTC. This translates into CASSLASRAISSGANVLTF.

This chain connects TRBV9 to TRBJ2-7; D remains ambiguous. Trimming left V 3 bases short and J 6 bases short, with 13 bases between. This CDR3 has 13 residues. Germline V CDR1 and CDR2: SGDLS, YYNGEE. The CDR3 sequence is CASSAYIAGEQYF. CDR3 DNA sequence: TGTGCCAGCAGCGCCTACATAGCCGGCGAGCAGTACTTC.

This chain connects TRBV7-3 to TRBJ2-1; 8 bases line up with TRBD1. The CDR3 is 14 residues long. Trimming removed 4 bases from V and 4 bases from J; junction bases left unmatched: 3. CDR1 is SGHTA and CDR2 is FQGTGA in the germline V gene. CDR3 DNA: TGTGCCAGCAGCTACGGACAGGGTTACAATGAGCAGTTCTTC. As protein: CASSYGQGYNEQFF. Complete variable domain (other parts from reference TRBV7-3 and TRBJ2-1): GAGVSQTPSNKVTEKGKYVELRCDPISGHTALYWYRQSLGQGPEFLIYFQGTGAADDSGLPNDRFFAVRPEGSVSTLKIQRTERGDSAVYLCASSYGQGYNEQFFGPGTRLTVL.

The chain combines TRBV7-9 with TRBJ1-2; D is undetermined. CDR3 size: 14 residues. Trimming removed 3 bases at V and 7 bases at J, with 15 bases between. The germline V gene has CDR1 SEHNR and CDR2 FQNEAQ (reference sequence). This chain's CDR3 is CASSLGGFRGGYTF. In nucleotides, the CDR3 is TGTGCCAGCAGCTTGGGTGGATTTCGGGGTGGCTACACCTTC.